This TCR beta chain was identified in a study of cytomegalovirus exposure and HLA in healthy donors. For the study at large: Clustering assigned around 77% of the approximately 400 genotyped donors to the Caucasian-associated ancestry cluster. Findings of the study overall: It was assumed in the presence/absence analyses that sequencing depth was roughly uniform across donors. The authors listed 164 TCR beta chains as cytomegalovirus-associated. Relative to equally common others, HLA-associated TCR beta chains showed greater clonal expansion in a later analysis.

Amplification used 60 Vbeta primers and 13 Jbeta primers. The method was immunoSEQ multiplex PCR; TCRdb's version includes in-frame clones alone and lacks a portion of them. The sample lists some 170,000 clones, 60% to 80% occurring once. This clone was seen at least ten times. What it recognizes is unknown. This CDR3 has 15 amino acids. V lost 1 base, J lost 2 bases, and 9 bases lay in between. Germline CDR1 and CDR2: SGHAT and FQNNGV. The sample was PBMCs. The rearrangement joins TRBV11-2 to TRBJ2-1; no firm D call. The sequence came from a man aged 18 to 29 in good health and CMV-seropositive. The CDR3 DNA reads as TGTGCCAGCAGCTTAGGTTTTAGAGCCTACAATGAGCAGTTCTTC. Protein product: CASSLGFRAYNEQFF.